This T cell receptor beta chain was obtained from a study of cytomegalovirus exposure and HLA in healthy donors. The table came from immunoSEQ multiplex PCR; TCRdb's copy has only in-frame clones and leaves some out. Of some 330,000 clones in the sample, just over 85% were seen once. Study-wide results and limits: Rarity held for most TCR sequences, but there were some public TCRs that occurred in many donors.

As regards this clone: Its antigen is as yet unknown.

The CDR3 is 12 residues long. From germline, CDR1 is ENHRY and CDR2 SYGVKD. The V end was cut by 9 bases, the J end by 6 bases, with 15 bases between. The donors were in the roughly 120-subject validation cohort, distinct from the approximately 610-subject first cohort. Specimen: PBMCs. This TCR was sampled from a woman in her late teens or twenties in good health and CMV-seronegative. V gene TRBV10-3 combines with J gene TRBJ2-7, with D possibly being TRBD1 (6 bases). In DNA form, the CDR3 reads TGTGCCATTACCGGGACAAGCGGCGAGCAGTACTTC. Its protein product is CAITGTSGEQYF.